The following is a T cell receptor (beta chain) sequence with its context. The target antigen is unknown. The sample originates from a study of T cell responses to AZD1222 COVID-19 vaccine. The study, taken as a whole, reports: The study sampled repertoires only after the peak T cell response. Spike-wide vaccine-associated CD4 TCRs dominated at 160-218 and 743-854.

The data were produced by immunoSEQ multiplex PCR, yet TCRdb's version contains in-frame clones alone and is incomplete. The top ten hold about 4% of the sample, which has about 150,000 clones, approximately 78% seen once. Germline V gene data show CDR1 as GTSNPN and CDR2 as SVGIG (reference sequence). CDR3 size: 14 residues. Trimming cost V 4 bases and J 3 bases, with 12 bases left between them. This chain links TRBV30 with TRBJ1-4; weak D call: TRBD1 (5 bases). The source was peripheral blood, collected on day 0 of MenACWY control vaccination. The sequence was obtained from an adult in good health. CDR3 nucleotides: TGTGCCTGGAAAAGGACAATGTCTAATGAAAAACTGTTTTTT. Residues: CAWKRTMSNEKLFF.